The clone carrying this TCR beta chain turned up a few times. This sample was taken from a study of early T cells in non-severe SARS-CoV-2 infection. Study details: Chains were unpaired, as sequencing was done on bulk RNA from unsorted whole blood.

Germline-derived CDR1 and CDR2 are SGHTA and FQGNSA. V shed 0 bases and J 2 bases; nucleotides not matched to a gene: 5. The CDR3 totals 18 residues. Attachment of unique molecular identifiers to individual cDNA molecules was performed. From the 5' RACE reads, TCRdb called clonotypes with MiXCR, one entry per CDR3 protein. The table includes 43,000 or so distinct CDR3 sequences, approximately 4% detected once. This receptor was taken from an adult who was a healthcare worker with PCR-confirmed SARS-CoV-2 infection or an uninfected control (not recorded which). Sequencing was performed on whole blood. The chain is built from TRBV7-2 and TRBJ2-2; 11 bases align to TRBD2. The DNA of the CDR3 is TGTGCCAGCAGCTTAGCGTCACTAGCGGGAGCCAACACCGGGGAGCTGTTTTTT. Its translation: CASSLASLAGANTGELFF.